Following are 12 T cell receptor beta chains from one sample sequenced in a study of blood T cells in healthy people across ages. Using a J-beta primer mix together with a sample-barcoded 5' primer, a second PCR was run for about 7 to 12 cycles. A single record per CDR3 protein comes from TCRdb applying MiXCR to the 5' RACE reads. The profile covers almost 1 million distinct CDR3 sequences, with just over 50% appearing a single time and around a fifth taken by the ten largest. The sample was blood. These receptors came from a woman aged 60 to 75 in good health.

This clonotype occurred a few times. The chain carries TRBV4-1 and TRBJ1-2; D not certain. Per the germline V gene, CDR1 is MGHRA and CDR2 is YSYEKL. Trimming removed 1 base at V and 2 bases at J, with 8 bases between. This CDR3 region has 14 residues. The CDR3 nucleotides are TGCGCCAGCAGCCAAGTTCCGGGAAACTATGGCTACACCTTC. It codes for CASSQVPGNYGYTF.

This rearrangement joins TRBV6-6 to TRBJ2-4; 13 bases match TRBD2. The DNA end is more similar to TRBJ2-7, so the J call may be wrong. The CDR3 runs 16 residues. Germline CDR1 and CDR2: MNHNY and SVGAGI (reference sequence). The CDR3 DNA reads as TGTGCCAGCAGTTCCCCACTAGCGGGAGGGCGCTACGAGCAGTACTTC. It codes for CASSSPLAGGRYEQYF.

This chain joins TRBV6-5 and TRBJ1-2; TRBD1 might be the D (6 bases). Germline CDR1 MNHEY, CDR2 SVGAGI. Trimming removed 6 bases at V and 2 bases at J, with 13 bases between. CDR3 length: 14 residues. The CDR3 region is CASSPRGVNYGYTF. The CDR3 region has the DNA TGTGCCAGCAGCCCGAGGGGGGTAAACTATGGCTACACCTTC.

This clonotype was counted a few times. The chain carries TRBV29-1 and TRBJ2-1; D call uncertain. Trimming cost V 2 bases and J 5 bases, with 7 bases left between them. The germline CDR1 and CDR2 sequences are SQVTM and ANQGSEA. There are 12 residues in the CDR3. In DNA, the CDR3 is TGCAGCGTTGAACAGGTTGACAATGAGCAGTTCTTC. This translates into CSVEQVDNEQFF.

This clonotype was observed many times. The chain carries TRBV3-1 and TRBJ2-7, with 8 bases matching TRBD2. This CDR3 is 13 amino acids long. The germline V gene has CDR1 LGHDT and CDR2 YNNKEL (reference sequence). The V segment lost 6 bases and the J segment 2 bases; nucleotides outside the gene matches: 3. CDR3 in DNA: TGTGCCAGCAGTGGGCGGGGGGCCTACGAGCAGTACTTC. Protein sequence: CASSGRGAYEQYF.

This clonotype was detected once. The rearrangement uses TRBV7-2 and TRBJ2-5, with 7 nucleotides matching TRBD1. The germline CDR1 and CDR2 sequences are SGHTA and FQGNSA. The CDR3 extends over 16 amino acids. V gave up 5 bases and J gave up 11 bases; unmatched junction bases: 20. The CDR3 DNA follows: TGTGCCAGCAGCATTGGACAGGTTGTTTACCACAATGAGCAGTACTTC. This translates into CASSIGQVVYHNEQYF.

The rearrangement joins TRBV6-1 to TRBJ2-7, with no clear D. The germline gives CDR1 MNHNS, CDR2 SASEGT. The V gene lost 3 bases and the J gene lost 10 bases, with 13 bases spanning the gap. The CDR3 length is 12 residues. As DNA, the CDR3 is TGTGCCAGCAGTGAGGGCAGAGTAACCCAGTACTTC. The encoded protein is CASSEGRVTQYF.

This clonotype was observed a single time. V is TRBV10-3 and J is TRBJ2-1; 7 bases fit TRBD2. From germline, CDR1 is ENHRY and CDR2 SYGVKD. CDR3 size: 15 residues. Trimming took 5 bases from V and 1 from J; bases not matched to a gene: 5. The CDR3 sequence is CAISTGGGSYNEQFF. The DNA of the CDR3 is TGTGCCATCAGTACGGGCGGGGGTTCCTACAATGAGCAGTTCTTC.

This chain links TRBV11-2 with TRBJ2-1, with unresolved D. Trimming stripped 4 bases from V and 7 bases from J, with 11 bases between. In germline, CDR1 is SGHAT, CDR2 FQNNGV. CDR3 length: 13 residues. CDR3: CASSWVSSNEQFF. The CDR3 nucleotides read TGTGCCAGCAGCTGGGTCTCGTCGAATGAGCAGTTCTTC.

In this sample, this clonotype turned up a few times. The rearrangement uses TRBV29-1 and TRBJ1-2, with TRBD1 as a possible D gene (6 bases). The V gene's germline CDR1 is SQVTM and CDR2 ANQGSEA. The CDR3 is 15 residues long. V was cut by 1 base and J by 4 bases, with 16 bases left in between. The CDR3: CSVEGSGGGIYGYTF. Here the CDR3 DNA reads TGCAGCGTTGAAGGCTCGGGAGGGGGTATCTATGGCTACACCTTC.

There are a few counts of this clonotype. CDR3 residues: CASSGNTGTGAGYTF. In nucleotides, the CDR3 is TGTGCCAGCAGCGGCAATACCGGGACAGGGGCTGGCTACACCTTC. V and J are TRBV9 and TRBJ1-2; 10 bases align to TRBD1. In germline, CDR1 is SGDLS, CDR2 YYNGEE. Losses at the gene ends were 3 bases for V and 7 bases for J; bases not matched to a gene: 9. The CDR3 spans 15 residues.

The V and J genes are TRBV27 and TRBJ2-5; perhaps D is TRBD1 or TRBD2 (6 bases each). The end of the DNA is better explained by TRBJ2-7, so the J call may be wrong. This CDR3 contains 13 residues. Germline V lookup: CDR1 MNHEY, CDR2 SMNVEV (reference sequence). This CDR3 is CASSFGGRFEQYF. The CDR3 DNA is TGTGCCAGCAGTTTTGGGGGGCGGTTCGAGCAGTACTTC.